This entry lists 8 T cell receptor beta chains sequenced from one sample in a study of T cells in Graves' hyperthyroidism and ophthalmopathy. Amplification of TCR beta CDR3 regions was performed using RNA transcripts as template. The primer set for the first-round RT-PCR of the TCR CDR3 was HTBI. Via MiXCR, TCRdb re-called the multiplex PCR reads, giving one row per CDR3 protein. Of 550,000 to 700,000 distinct CDR3 sequences in the sample, roughly 46% were seen once. The sample taken for sequencing was peripheral blood or thyroid tissue (not recorded which). These receptors originate from an adult woman with Graves' disease, either hyperthyroidism or ophthalmopathy (not recorded which).

This clonotype was detected ten times or more. The chain is built from TRBV7-2 and TRBJ2-3, with TRBD2 identical over 10 bases. Unmatched junction bases numbered 6, after V lost 5 bases and J lost 4 bases. Germline lookup yields CDR1 SGHTA and CDR2 FQGNSA. CDR3 size: 15 residues. CDR3 protein: CASSESSGSPDTQYF. CDR3 bases: TGTGCCAGCAGCGAGTCTAGCGGGAGCCCAGATACGCAGTATTTT.

The genes are TRBV12-3 or TRBV12-4 and TRBJ2-7; D is uncertain. CDR3 length: 14 amino acids. V was pared by 1 base and J by 4 bases, with 11 bases between. The CDR3 DNA reads TGTGCCAGCAGTTTAGGGGCAGCTCGTTACGAGCAGTACTTC. Its translation: CASSLGAARYEQYF.

This clonotype was seen ten or more times. V is TRBV11-2 and J is TRBJ2-5, with D hard to call. This CDR3 region has 18 residues. V was trimmed by 5 bases and J by 4 bases, leaving 26 bases between them. CDR1 is SGHAT, CDR2 FQNNGV, per germline. CDR3 nucleotide sequence: TGTGCCAGCAGCCCTGCCCCCGCGGCCCCAAGAAGCCGAGAGACCCAGTACTTC. Its protein is CASSPAPAAPRSRETQYF. The variable domain in full, with the rest retrieved from reference TRBV11-2 and TRBJ2-5, is EAGVAQSPRYKIIEKRQSVAFWCNPISGHATLYWYQQILGQGPKLLIQFQNNGVVDDSQLPKDRFSAERLKGVDSTLKIQPAKLEDSAVYLCASSPAPAAPRSRETQYFGPGTRLLVL.

The chain carries TRBV3-1 and TRBJ2-5; tentative D call: TRBD2 (6 bases). V was cut by 3 bases and J by 1 base, with 9 bases left in between. Germline CDR1 and CDR2: LGHDT and YNNKEL (reference sequence). This CDR3 is built from 14 residues. CDR3 bases: TGTGCCAGCAGCCAGGGGACTTTCCAAGAGACCCAGTACTTC. Protein: CASSQGTFQETQYF.

This clonotype was detected only once. The V and J genes are TRBV2 and TRBJ2-3; TRBD1 might be the D (6 bases). Germline-derived CDR1 and CDR2 are SNHLY and FYNNEI. Trimming removed 3 bases at V and 4 bases at J, with 20 bases between. CDR3 size: 17 residues. CDR3 coding DNA: TGTGCCAGCAGTGATGGGACAAGGGAGATTGTTGCAGATACGCAGTATTTT. It translates to CASSDGTREIVADTQYF. The full variable domain, with the rest looked up from reference TRBV2 and TRBJ2-3, is EPEVTQTPSHQVTQMGQEVILRCVPISNHLYFYWYRQILGQKVEFLVSFYNNEISEKSEIFDDQFSVERPDGSNFTLKIRSTKLEDSAMYFCASSDGTREIVADTQYFGPGTRLTVL.

This clonotype was counted at least ten times. The V gene is TRBV20-1, the J gene TRBJ1-2; D is unclear. Between the trimmed V and J ends, which lost 0 bases and 6 bases, there was a span of 14 bases. Germline V gives CDR1 DFQATT, CDR2 SNEGSKA (reference sequence). The CDR3 consists of 14 residues. In DNA form, the CDR3 reads TGCAGTGCTAGAGATTTAAGGCAGTCGAATGGCTACACCTTC. It yields the protein CSARDLRQSNGYTF.

The chain employs TRBV7-3 and TRBJ1-6, with D tentatively TRBD1 (6 bases). The V and J ends lost 5 bases and 10 bases respectively, with 15 bases between them. The CDR3 spans 14 residues. Germline V lookup: CDR1 SGHTA, CDR2 FQGTGA. CDR3 sequence reads: CASSQGQNGSPLHF. The CDR3 DNA is TGTGCCAGCAGCCAAGGACAGAATGGCTCACCCCTCCACTTT.

Of note for this clonotype: At one end the junction does not follow the germline gene, possibly because of a read error. The rearrangement links TRBV25-1 to TRBJ2-1; weak D call: TRBD1 (7 bases). Germline-derived CDR1 and CDR2 are MGHDK and SYGVNS. The CDR3 is made up of 14 amino acids. DNA for the CDR3: TGTGCCATCAGTGAAGGGGGCGGGGCGCATGAGCAGTTCTTC. Protein sequence: CAISEGGGAHEQFF.